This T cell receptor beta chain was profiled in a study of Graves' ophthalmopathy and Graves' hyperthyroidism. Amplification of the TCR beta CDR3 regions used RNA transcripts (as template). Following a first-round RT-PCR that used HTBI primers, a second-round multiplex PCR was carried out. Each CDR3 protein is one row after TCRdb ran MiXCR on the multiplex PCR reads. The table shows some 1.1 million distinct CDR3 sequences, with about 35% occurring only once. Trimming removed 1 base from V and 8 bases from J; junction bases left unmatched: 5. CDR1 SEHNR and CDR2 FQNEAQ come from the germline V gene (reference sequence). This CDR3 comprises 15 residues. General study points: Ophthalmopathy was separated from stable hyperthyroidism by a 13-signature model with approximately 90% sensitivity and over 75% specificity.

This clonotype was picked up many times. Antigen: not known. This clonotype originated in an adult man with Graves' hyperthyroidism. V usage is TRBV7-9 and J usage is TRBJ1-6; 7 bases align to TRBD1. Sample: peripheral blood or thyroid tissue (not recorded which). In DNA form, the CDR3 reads TGTGCCAGCAGCTTAGAGGGCACAGGGGATTCACCCCTCCACTTT. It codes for CASSLEGTGDSPLHF.